This T cell receptor beta chain was identified in a study of blood T cell repertoires in COVID-19. In the study overall: The origin of the acute and convalescent COVID-19 samples was the United States, Italy and Spain. In each case, the material was cDNA or gDNA derived from T cells, B-cell-depleted T cells, or PBMCs.

The authors' processing: From reference gene primer amplification, estimates of nucleated cell counts were derived. TCRdb's copy holds only in-frame clones and misses some; the assay was immunoSEQ multiplex PCR. Clone size and V and J calls were adopted from that table, with D and trimming inferred from the DNA. The table includes approximately 250,000 clones, about nine tenths detected once. The Seattle patients, enrolled during active infection, were followed longitudinally. The CDR3 is 16 residues long. Germline lookup yields CDR1 LGHNA and CDR2 YNFKEQ. V was clipped by 0 bases and J by 5 bases, with 16 bases between them.

The genes are TRBV4-2 and TRBJ1-2; D is unclear. The specimen was peripheral blood. The TCR comes from a man under 40 with COVID-19, enrolled during active disease. CDR3 DNA sequence: TGTGCCAGCAGCCAAGAGGTTTCGGAGTTTACGTATGGCTACACCTTC. This translates into CASSQEVSEFTYGYTF.